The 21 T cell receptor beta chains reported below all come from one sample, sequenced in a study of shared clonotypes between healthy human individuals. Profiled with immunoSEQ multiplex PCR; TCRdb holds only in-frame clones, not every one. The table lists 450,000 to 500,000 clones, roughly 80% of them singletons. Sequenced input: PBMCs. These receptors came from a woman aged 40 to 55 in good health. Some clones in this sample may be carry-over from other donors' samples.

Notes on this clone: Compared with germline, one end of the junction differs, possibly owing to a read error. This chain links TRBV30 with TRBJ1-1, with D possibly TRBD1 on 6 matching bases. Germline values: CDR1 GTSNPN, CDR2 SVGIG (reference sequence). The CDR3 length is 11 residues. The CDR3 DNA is TGTTCCTGGAGTGTACACAGGGCCTCTTTCTTT. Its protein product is CSWSVHRASFF.

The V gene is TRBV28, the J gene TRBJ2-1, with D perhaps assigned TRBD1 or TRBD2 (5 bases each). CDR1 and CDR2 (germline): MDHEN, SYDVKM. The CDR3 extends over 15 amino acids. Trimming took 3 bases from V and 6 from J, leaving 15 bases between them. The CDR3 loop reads CASSFPGRAANEQFF. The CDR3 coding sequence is TGTGCCAGCAGTTTTCCGGGACGGGCAGCCAATGAGCAGTTCTTC.

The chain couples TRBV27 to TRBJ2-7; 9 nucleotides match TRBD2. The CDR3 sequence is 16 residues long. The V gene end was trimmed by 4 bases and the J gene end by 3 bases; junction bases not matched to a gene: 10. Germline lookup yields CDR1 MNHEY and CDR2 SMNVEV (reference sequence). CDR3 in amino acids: CASSSSETSGYYEQYF. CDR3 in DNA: TGTGCCAGCAGTTCCTCTGAGACTAGCGGCTACTACGAGCAGTACTTC.

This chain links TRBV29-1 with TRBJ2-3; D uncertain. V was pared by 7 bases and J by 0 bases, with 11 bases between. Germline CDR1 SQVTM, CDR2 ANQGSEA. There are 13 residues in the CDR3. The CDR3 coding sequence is TGCAGCGCCCGCGCCTCTAGCACAGATACGCAGTATTTT. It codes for CSARASSTDTQYF.

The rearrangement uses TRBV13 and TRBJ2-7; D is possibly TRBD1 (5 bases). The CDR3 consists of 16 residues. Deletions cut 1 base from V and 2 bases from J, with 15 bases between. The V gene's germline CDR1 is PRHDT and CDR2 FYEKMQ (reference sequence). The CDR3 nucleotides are TGTGCCAGCAGCTTAGAGGGGATTAGCAGTACCTACGAGCAGTACTTC. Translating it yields CASSLEGISSTYEQYF.

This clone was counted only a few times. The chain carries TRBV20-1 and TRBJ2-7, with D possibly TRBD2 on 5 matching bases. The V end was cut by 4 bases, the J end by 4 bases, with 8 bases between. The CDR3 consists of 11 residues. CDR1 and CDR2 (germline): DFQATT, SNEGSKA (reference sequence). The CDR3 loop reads CSAKEAYEQYF. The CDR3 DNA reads TGCAGTGCTAAGGAGGCTTACGAGCAGTACTTC.

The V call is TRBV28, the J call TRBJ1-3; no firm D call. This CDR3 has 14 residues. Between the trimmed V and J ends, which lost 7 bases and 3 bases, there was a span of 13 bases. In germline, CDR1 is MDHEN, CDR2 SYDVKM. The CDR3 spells CASTPDFGGNTIYF. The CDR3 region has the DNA TGTGCCAGCACCCCGGATTTTGGTGGAAACACCATATATTTT.

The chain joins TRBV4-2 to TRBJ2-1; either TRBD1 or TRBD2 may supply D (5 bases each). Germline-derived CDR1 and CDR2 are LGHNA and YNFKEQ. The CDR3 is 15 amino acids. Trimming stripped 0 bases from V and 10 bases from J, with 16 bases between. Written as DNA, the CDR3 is TGTGCCAGCAGCCAAGAAGGACTCGGTCGGGACGAGCAGTTCTTC. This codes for CASSQEGLGRDEQFF.

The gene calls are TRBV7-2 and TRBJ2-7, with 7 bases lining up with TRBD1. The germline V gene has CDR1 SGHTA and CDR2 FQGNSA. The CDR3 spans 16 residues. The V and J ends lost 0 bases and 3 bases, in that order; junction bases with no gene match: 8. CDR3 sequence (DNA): TGTGCCAGCAGCTTAGCAGGGACAGATACAATCTACGAGCAGTACTTC. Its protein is CASSLAGTDTIYEQYF.

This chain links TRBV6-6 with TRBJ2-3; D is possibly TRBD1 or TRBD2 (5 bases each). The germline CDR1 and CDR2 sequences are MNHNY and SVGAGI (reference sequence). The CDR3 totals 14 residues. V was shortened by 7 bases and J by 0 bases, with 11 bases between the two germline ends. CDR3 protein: CASKSGPSTDTQYF. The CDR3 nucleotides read TGTGCCAGCAAATCGGGGCCTAGCACAGATACGCAGTATTTT.

The CDR3 DNA is TGTGCCAGCATGGCTAGCGGGAGCTACGAGCAGTACTTC. It encodes CASMASGSYEQYF. V and J are TRBV6-5 and TRBJ2-7; 10 positions agree with TRBD2. V shed 7 bases and J 3 bases; nucleotides not matched to a gene: 3. CDR3 length equals 13 residues. Germline CDR1 is MNHEY and CDR2 is SVGAGI.

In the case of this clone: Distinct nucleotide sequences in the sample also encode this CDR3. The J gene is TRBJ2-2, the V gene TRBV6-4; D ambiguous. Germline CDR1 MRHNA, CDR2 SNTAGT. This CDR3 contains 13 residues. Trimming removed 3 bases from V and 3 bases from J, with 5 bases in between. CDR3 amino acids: CASSEGDTGELFF. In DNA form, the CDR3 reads TGTGCCAGCAGTGAAGGTGACACCGGGGAGCTGTTTTTT.

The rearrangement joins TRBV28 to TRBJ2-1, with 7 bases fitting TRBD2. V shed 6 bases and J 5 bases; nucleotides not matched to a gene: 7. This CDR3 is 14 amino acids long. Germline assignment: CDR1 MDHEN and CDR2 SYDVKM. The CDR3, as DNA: TGTGCCAGCAGCCCCGGGGGGTCCAACAATGAGCAGTTCTTC. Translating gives CASSPGGSNNEQFF.

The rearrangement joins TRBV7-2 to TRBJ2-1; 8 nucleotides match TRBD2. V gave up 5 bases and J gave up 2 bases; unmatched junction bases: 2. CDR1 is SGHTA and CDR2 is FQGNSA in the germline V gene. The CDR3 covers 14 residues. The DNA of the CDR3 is TGTGCCAGCAGCCAGACTAGCGCCTACAATGAGCAGTTCTTC. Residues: CASSQTSAYNEQFF.

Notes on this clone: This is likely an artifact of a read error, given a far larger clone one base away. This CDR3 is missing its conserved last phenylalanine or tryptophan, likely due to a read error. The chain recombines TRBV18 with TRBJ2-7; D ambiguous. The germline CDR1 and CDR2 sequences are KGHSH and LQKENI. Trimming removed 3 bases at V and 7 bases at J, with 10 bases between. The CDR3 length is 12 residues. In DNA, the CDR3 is TGTGCCAGCTCACCCCGAGTGGGTGAGCAGTACTCC. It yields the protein CASSPRVGEQYS.

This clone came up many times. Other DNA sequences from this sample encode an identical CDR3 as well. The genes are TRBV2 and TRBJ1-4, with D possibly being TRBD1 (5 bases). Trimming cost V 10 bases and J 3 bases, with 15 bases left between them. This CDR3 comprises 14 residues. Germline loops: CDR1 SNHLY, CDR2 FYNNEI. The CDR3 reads CATALGQSNEKLFF. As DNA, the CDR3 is TGTGCCACGGCTTTGGGGCAGTCTAATGAAAAACTGTTTTTT.

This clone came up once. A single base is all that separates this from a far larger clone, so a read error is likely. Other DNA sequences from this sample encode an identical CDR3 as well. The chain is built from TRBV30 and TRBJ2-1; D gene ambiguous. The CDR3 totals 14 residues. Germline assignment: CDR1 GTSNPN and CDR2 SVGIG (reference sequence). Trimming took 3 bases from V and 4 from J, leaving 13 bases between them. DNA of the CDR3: TGTGCCTGGAGAGCAGCAGCTTCATACAATGAGCAGTTCTTC. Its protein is CAWRAAASYNEQFF.

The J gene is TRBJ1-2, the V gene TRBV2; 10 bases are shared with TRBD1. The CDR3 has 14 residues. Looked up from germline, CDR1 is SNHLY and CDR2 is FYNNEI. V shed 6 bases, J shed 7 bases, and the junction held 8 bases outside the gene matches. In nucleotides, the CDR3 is TGTGCCAGCAGAGTAGACAGGGGGCTGGCTGGCTACACCTTC. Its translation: CASRVDRGLAGYTF.

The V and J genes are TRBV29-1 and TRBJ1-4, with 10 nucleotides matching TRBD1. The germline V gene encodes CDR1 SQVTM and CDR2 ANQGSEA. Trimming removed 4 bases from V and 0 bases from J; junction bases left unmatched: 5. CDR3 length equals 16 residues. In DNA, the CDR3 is TGCAGCGTTGGACAGGGGGCGTCGACAACTAATGAAAAACTGTTTTTT. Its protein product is CSVGQGASTTNEKLFF.

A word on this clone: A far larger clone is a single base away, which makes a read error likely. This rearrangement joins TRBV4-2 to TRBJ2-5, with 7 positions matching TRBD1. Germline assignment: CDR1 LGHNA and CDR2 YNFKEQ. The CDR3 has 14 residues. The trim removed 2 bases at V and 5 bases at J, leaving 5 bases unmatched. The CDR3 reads CASSQRTGGETQYF. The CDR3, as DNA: TGTGCCAGCAGCCAACGGACAGGCGGCGAGACCCAGTACTTC.

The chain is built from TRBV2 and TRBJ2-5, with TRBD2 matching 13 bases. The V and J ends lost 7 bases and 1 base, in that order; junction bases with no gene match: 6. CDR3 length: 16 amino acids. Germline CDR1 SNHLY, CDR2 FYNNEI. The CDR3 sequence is CASTPRTSGSQETQYF. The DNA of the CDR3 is TGTGCCAGCACCCCTCGGACTAGCGGGAGCCAAGAGACCCAGTACTTC.